What follows is one TCR beta chain and its context. The sample comes from a study of blood T cell repertoires in COVID-19. Study context: COVID-19 samples collected from the United States, Italy and Spain covered acute and convalescent phases.

Data came from immunoSEQ multiplex PCR; TCRdb stores just in-frame clones and leaves some out. The sample yields 150,000 or so clones, approximately 82% seen once. This CDR3 has 16 amino acids. This receptor was obtained from a human donor in a cohort sampled during active COVID-19. The J gene is TRBJ2-1, the V gene TRBV12-1; the D call in the table, TRBD2, was not verified against the DNA. TRBV12-1 is marked as a pseudogene. The sequenced sample was peripheral blood. The CDR3 DNA reads TGTGCCAGCAGCTTTGCGCTAGCTAGCGGGAGTTTTGAGCAGTTCTTC. It codes for CASSFALASGSFEQFF.